This T cell receptor beta chain was sequenced for a study of CD8+ T cells in alopecia areata. General observations from the study: In scalp and blood, many expanded lesional clones persisted during tofacitinib.

About this clone itself: Its cognate antigen is unknown.

Sample treatment: oral pan-JAK inhibitor, 5-10 mg twice daily. Extracted RNA was reverse transcribed, and the resulting cDNA served as sequencing template. Clones were sequenced by immunoSEQ multiplex PCR, and TCRdb holds only the in-frame ones, with some missing. Of about 120,000 clones listed, approximately 55% are singletons. This specimen consisted of CD4+ T cells sorted from blood, obtained at week 24, from a patient treated with tofacitinib. This sequence originates from a human donor with alopecia areata.

The CDR3 bases are TGTGCCAGCGGGGTATTAGCGGTTTCACAAGAGACCCAGTACTTC. Amino acid sequence: CASGVLAVSQETQYF. The chain carries TRBV4-2 and TRBJ2-5; a weak D match, TRBD2 (6 bases). This CDR3 is 15 amino acids long. Germline loops: CDR1 LGHNA, CDR2 YNFKEQ. V was shortened by 8 bases and J by 2 bases, with 18 bases between the two germline ends.